The clone carrying this T cell receptor beta chain was picked up one time. The data belong to a study of Graves' ophthalmopathy and Graves' hyperthyroidism. Using RNA transcripts, the TCR beta CDR3 regions were amplified. First-round RT-PCR employed HTBI primers, with a second-round multiplex PCR after it. Each CDR3 protein gets one entry after TCRdb re-called the multiplex PCR reads with MiXCR. The data show roughly 700,000 distinct CDR3 sequences, with around 40% seen just once and about 40% held by the top ten. The V gene lost 6 bases and the J gene lost 5 bases, with 19 bases spanning the gap. The CDR3 is 16 amino acids. Per germline, CDR1 MGHDK and CDR2 SYGVNS.

The TCR comes from an adult man with Graves' ophthalmopathy. Material for sequencing was peripheral blood. The J gene is TRBJ2-2, the V gene TRBV25-1, with D possibly TRBD1 on 6 matching bases. Here the CDR3 DNA reads TGTGCCAGCAGCCCTATTGGCAAGGGGGTGACCGGGGAGCTGTTTTTT. Amino acids: CASSPIGKGVTGELFF.